Listed below are T cell receptor beta chains from one sample, sequenced in a study of read filtering for tumor transcriptome and immune sequencing. MiXCR, applied by TCRdb to the reads, yields one record per CDR3 protein. The table has tens of thousands of distinct CDR3 sequences, roughly 14% seen once. Sequencing input: a population of CD138-negative cells sorted from bone marrow. The source is a donor at least 40 years old with multiple myeloma. Each CDR3 is given with its conserved first and last residue. The order of the fields is clone size, D gene, V gene, J gene, CDR3 DNA, CDR3 protein. A D gene is named only where the DNA matches it firmly. Expanded clones get a size class; other rows say once, few or many, or leave the size out.

many,-,TRBV11-2,TRBJ2-3,TGTGTCAGCAGCTCTAGCCCTAGCACAGATACGCAGTATTTT,CVSSSSPSTDTQYF
many,-,TRBV20-1,TRBJ2-1,TGCAGTGCTAGACCTCCTATCCTCAGTGCGGGCCGCATGTACAATGAGCAGTTCTTC,CSARPPILSAGRMYNEQFF
many,-,TRBV20-1,TRBJ2-2,TGCAGTGCTCGTGACACGAACACCGGGGAGCTGTTTTTT,CSARDTNTGELFF
many,-,TRBV15,TRBJ2-1,TGTGCCACCAGCAGAGATGAGAGCAATGAGCAGTTCTTC,CATSRDESNEQFF
many,-,TRBV7-9,TRBJ1-1,TGTGCCAGCAGCTCTCCAGGGTCGGGAGGTGAAGCTTTCTTT,CASSSPGSGGEAFF
many,-,TRBV28,TRBJ1-1,TGTGCCAGCCGGGGGAACACTGAAGCTTTCTTT,CASRGNTEAFF
many,-,TRBV12-3/TRBV12-4,TRBJ2-1,TGTGCCAGCAGTTTAGCTCTAGTCTACAATGAGCAGTTCTTC,CASSLALVYNEQFF
-,-,TRBV11-2,TRBJ2-7,TGTGCCAGCAGCAGGGTCAGGGGTGGTGGCGGGCGGTACTTC,CASSRVRGGGGRYF
many,-,TRBV27,TRBJ1-1,TGTGCCAGCCGTGGGATCGGGAACACTGAAGCTTTCTTT,CASRGIGNTEAFF
many,TRBD1,TRBV29-1,TRBJ1-1,TGCAGCGTTGGGGACAGAGTGAACACTGAAGCTTTCTTT,CSVGDRVNTEAFF
many,-,TRBV28,TRBJ2-1,TGTGCCAGCAGTTTAAGAAGCAATGAGCAGTTCTTC,CASSLRSNEQFF
many,-,TRBV20-1,TRBJ2-5,TGCAGTGCCCTCCATAGGCAAGAGACCCAGTACTTC,CSALHRQETQYF
many,TRBD2,TRBV24-1,TRBJ2-1,TGTGCCACCAGCCGGACTAGCGGGAGTATTAATGAGCAGTTCTTC,CATSRTSGSINEQFF
many,TRBD2,TRBV20-1,TRBJ2-1,TGCAGTGCTAGAGATCCTCTAGGGACTAGCGGGCCGGCCTACAATGAGCAGTTCTTC,CSARDPLGTSGPAYNEQFF